This entry lists 7 T cell receptor beta chains sequenced from one sample in a study of OX40 agonist ivuxolimab in advanced cancers. The repertoire was sequenced with immunoSEQ multiplex PCR; TCRdb's copy has only in-frame clones and lacks some. The sample includes about 67,000 clones, approximately 82% of them seen just once. Sequencing used CD4+ or CD8+ T cells sorted from blood, obtained in a trial of the OX40 agonist ivuxolimab. All receptors derive from an adult with an advanced solid tumor such as melanoma, head and neck, liver or kidney cancer.

CDR3 loop: CASSDNYGYTF. CDR3 DNA sequence: TGTGCCAGCAGTGACAACTATGGCTACACCTTC. This rearrangement joins TRBV2 to TRBJ1-2; D is unresolved. This CDR3 region has 11 residues. Between the trimmed V and J ends, which lost 3 bases and 2 bases, there was a span of 1 base. Germline V lookup: CDR1 SNHLY, CDR2 FYNNEI.

The chain is built from TRBV19 and TRBJ2-1; 9 nucleotides agree with TRBD2. This CDR3 comprises 16 residues. Germline values: CDR1 LNHDA, CDR2 SQIVND (reference sequence). Trimming removed 4 bases from V and 6 bases from J; junction bases left unmatched: 10. CDR3 region: CASSTRGGASSNEQFF. CDR3 nucleotides: TGTGCCAGTAGTACCCGCGGGGGGGCGTCTTCCAATGAGCAGTTCTTC.

V gene TRBV2 combines with J gene TRBJ1-2; D not resolved. Germline CDR1 and CDR2: SNHLY and FYNNEI. There are 16 residues in the CDR3. V was cut by 6 bases and J by 2 bases, with 19 bases left in between. The CDR3 nucleotides read TGTGCCAGCAGCCCCCCCGATGGCGGATTGAACTATGGCTACACCTTC. Residues: CASSPPDGGLNYGYTF.

This sequence joins TRBV19 and TRBJ1-2, with D tentatively TRBD1 (5 bases). Trimming pared 4 bases from V and 7 bases from J, leaving 19 bases between. Per the germline V gene, CDR1 is LNHDA and CDR2 is SQIVND (reference sequence). CDR3 length equals 15 residues. CDR3 protein: CASSTSGAEYVGYTF. Written as DNA, the CDR3 is TGTGCCAGTAGTACCTCCGGGGCGGAGTATGTTGGCTACACCTTC.

This clone is a singleton in its sample. The genes are TRBV27 and TRBJ1-2; D is perhaps TRBD1 (5 bases). V was shortened by 7 bases and J by 2 bases, with 17 bases between the two germline ends. CDR1 MNHEY and CDR2 SMNVEV come from the germline V gene (reference sequence). There are 15 residues in the CDR3. The CDR3, as DNA: TGTGCCAGCAAAAGACAAACCGGGGGGAACTATGGCTACACCTTC. Translated, it gives CASKRQTGGNYGYTF.

This clone was detected only a few times. The chain is built from TRBV5-1 and TRBJ2-1; TRBD1 is a possible D gene (6 bases). The V gene lost 0 bases and the J gene lost 15 bases, with 19 bases spanning the gap. The length of the CDR3 is 14 residues. CDR1 is SGHRS, CDR2 YFSETQ, per germline. CDR3 sequence: CASSLEQGNLHGFF. The CDR3 DNA reads TGCGCCAGCAGCTTGGAACAGGGTAACTTACACGGGTTCTTC.

J is TRBJ2-2 and V is TRBV21-1; the table's D call of TRBD1 was not tested on the DNA. TRBV21-1 has pseudogene status. This CDR3 spans 17 amino acids. The CDR3 region is CASSKRTGGANTGELFF. DNA for the CDR3: TGTGCCAGCAGCAAAAGGACAGGGGGTGCGAACACCGGGGAGCTGTTTTTT.